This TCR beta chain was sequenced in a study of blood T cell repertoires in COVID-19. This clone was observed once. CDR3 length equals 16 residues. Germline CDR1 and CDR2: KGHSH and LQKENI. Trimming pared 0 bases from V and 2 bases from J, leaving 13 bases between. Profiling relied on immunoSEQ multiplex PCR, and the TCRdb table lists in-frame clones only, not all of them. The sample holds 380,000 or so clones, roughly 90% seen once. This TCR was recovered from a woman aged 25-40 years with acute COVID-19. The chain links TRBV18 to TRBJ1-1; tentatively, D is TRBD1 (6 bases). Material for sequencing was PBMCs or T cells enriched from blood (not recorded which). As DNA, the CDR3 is TGTGCCAGCTCACCACCGTCCAGGACAGATAACACTGAAGCTTTCTTT. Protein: CASSPPSRTDNTEAFF.